This T cell receptor beta chain was documented in a study of shared clonotypes between healthy human individuals. Background on the study: Three CD4 naive, three CD4 memory, two CD8 naive and one CD8 memory plate were used per donor. Study conclusions and caveats: Generation of non-shared clonotypes was less probable than generation of clonotypes shared by all four donors.

The V gene's germline CDR1 is MNHEY and CDR2 SMNVEV (reference sequence). There are 13 residues in the CDR3. Trimming took off 6 bases at V and 8 bases at J, with 13 bases between the two ends. Nashville, Tennessee was home to all donors, each a Caucasian adult. CD4+ cells underwent separation, giving CD45RA+ naive and CD45RA-negative memory subsets. Concerning this clone: What it recognizes is unknown.

TCRdb's table, derived via immunoSEQ multiplex PCR, lists solely in-frame clones and lacks some. The sample includes roughly 640,000 clones, less than 98% seen only once; the top ten take less than 0.065%. Material: naive CD4+ T cells sorted from blood. Subset in this sample: CD45RA+ positively selected. V gene TRBV27 combines with J gene TRBJ1-4; possible D gene TRBD1, 5 bases. The TCR was taken from a woman aged 25 to 39 in good health. CDR3 sequence reads: CASRRGEGEKLFF. The CDR3 DNA reads as TGTGCCAGCAGGCGGGGGGAAGGAGAAAAACTGTTTTTT.